This TCR beta chain appears in the sequencing data of a study of monozygotic twins with cystic fibrosis. Study as a whole: Library input was three micrograms of fragmented DNA, with roughly 15 PCR cycles.

The CDR3 extends over 15 amino acids. Per germline, CDR1 WNHNN and CDR2 SYGVQD (reference sequence). V gave up 5 bases and J gave up 3 bases, with 16 bases separating them. Clones were sequenced by immunoSEQ multiplex PCR, and TCRdb holds only the in-frame ones, with some missing. The table includes under 40,000 clones, 96% detected once. The chain links TRBV10-1 to TRBJ1-1, with D tentatively TRBD1 (6 bases). The specimen was blood. The clonotype originates from a girl aged 2 to 9 with cystic fibrosis. Written as DNA, the CDR3 is TGCGCCAGCAGTCTACAGGGCCAGGGACACACTGAAGCTTTCTTT. It specifies CASSLQGQGHTEAFF.